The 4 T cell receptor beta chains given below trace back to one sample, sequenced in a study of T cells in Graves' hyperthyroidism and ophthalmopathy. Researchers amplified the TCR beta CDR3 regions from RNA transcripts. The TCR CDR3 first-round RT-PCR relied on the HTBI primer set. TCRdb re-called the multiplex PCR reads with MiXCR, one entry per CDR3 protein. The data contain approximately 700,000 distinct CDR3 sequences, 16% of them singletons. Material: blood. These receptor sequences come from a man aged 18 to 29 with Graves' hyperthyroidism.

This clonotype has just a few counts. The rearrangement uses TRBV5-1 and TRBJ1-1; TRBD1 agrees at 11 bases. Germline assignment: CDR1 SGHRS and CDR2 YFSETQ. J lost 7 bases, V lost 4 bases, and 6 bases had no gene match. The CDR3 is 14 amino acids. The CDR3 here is CASSPGDRGDEAFF. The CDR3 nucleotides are TGCGCCAGCAGCCCCGGGGACAGGGGGGATGAAGCTTTCTTT.

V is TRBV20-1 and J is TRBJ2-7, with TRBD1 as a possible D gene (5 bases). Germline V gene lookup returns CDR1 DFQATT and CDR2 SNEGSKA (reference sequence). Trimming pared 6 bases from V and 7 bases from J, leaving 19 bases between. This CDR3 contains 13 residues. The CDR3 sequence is CSAKRQPLGEQYF. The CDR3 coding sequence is TGCAGTGCGAAGAGACAGCCCCTCGGTGAGCAGTACTTC.

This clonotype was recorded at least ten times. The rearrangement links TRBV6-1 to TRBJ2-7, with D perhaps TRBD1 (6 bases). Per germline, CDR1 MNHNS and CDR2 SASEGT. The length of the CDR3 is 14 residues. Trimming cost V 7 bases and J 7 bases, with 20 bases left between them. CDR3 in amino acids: CASTRLQGEGEQYF. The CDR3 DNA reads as TGTGCCAGCACCCGGTTACAGGGAGAAGGGGAGCAGTACTTC.

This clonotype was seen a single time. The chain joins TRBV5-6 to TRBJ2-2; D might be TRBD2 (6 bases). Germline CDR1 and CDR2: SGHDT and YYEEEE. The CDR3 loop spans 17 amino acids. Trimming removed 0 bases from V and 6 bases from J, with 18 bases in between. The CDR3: CASSLEITGVWAGELFF. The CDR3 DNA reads TGTGCCAGCAGCTTGGAGATCACGGGGGTTTGGGCCGGGGAGCTGTTTTTT. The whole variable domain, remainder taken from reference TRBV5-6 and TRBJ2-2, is DAGVTQSPTHLIKTRGQQVTLRCSPKSGHDTVSWYQQALGQGPQFIFQYYEEEERQRGNFPDRFSGHQFPNYSSELNVNALLLGDSALYLCASSLEITGVWAGELFFGEGSRLTVL.